This TCR beta chain was documented in a study of blood T cell repertoires in COVID-19. Here immunoSEQ multiplex PCR was the method, and the copy in TCRdb shows in-frame clones only, minus some. The repertoire includes about 250,000 clones, 70% to 85% of them detected once, and 3.3% sits in the top ten. The CDR3 spans 14 residues. V was clipped by 3 bases and J by 8 bases, with 14 bases between them. CDR1 is LNHNV and CDR2 is YYDKDF in the germline V gene (reference sequence). Sequenced: peripheral blood. This sequence originates from a woman older than 75 with acute or convalescent COVID-19. The rearrangement uses TRBV15 and TRBJ1-3; D unresolved. CDR3 loop: CATSSNGPGDTIYF. Written as DNA, the CDR3 is TGTGCCACCAGCAGTAACGGACCCGGGGACACCATATATTTT.